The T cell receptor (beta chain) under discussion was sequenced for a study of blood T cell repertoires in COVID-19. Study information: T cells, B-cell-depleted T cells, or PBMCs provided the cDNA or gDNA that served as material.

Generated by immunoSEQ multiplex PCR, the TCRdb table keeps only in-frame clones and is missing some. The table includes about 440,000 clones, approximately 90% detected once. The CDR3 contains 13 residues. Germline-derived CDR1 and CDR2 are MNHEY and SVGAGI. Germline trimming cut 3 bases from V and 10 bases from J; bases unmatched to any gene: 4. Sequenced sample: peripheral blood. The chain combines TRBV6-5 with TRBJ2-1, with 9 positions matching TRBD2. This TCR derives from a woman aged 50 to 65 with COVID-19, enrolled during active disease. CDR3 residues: CASSYRRGGEQFF. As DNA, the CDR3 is TGTGCCAGCAGTTATAGGCGGGGGGGGGAGCAGTTCTTC.